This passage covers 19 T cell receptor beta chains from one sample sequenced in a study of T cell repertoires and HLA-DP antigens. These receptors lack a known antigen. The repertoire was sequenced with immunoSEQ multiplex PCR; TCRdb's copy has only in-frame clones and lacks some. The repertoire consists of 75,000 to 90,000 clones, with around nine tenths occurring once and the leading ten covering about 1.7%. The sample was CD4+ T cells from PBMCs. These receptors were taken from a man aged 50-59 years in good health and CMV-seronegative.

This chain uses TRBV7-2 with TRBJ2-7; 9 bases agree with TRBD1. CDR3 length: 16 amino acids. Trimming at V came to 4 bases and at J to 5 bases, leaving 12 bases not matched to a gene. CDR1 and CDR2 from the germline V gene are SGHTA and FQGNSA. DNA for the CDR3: TGTGCCAGCAGCTCTATTCGGACAGGGGCCAGGCACGAGCAGTACTTC. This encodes CASSSIRTGARHEQYF.

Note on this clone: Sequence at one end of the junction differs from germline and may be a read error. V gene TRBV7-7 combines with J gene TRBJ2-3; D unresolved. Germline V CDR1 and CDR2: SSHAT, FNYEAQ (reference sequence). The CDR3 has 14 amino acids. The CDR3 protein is CASSALSSTDTQYF. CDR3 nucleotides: TGTGCTAGCAGCGCCCTATCTAGCACAGATACGCAGTATTTT.

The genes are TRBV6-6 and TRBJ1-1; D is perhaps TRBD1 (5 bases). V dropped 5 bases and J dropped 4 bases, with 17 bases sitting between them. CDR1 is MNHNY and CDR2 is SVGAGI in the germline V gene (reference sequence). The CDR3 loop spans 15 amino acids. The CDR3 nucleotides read TGTGCCAGCAGTCCGGGGGTCGGGGGACCCACTGAAGCTTTCTTT. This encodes CASSPGVGGPTEAFF.

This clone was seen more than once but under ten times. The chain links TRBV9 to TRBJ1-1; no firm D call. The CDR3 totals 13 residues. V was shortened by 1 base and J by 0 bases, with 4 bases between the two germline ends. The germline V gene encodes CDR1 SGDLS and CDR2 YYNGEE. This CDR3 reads CASSVMVNTEAFF. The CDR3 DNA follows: TGTGCCAGCAGCGTAATGGTGAACACTGAAGCTTTCTTT.

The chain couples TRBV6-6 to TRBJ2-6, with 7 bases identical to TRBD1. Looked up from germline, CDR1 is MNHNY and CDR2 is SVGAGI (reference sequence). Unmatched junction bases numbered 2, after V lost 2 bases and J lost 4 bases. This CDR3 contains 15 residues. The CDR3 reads CASSYRGPGANVLTF. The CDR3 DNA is TGTGCCAGCAGTTACAGGGGGCCAGGGGCCAACGTCCTGACTTTC.

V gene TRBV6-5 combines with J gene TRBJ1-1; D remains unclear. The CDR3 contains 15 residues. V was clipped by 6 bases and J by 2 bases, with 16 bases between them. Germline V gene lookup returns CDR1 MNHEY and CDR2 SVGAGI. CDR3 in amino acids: CASSRDRILNTEAFF. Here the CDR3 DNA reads TGTGCCAGCAGCCGTGACCGGATACTTAACACTGAAGCTTTCTTT.

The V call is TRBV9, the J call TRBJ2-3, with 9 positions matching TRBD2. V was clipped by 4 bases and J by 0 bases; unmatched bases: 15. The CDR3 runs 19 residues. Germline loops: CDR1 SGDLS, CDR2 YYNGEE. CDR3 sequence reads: CASSPWGGLAVTSTDTQYF. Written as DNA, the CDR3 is TGTGCCAGCAGCCCCTGGGGGGGACTAGCAGTAACTAGCACAGATACGCAGTATTTT.

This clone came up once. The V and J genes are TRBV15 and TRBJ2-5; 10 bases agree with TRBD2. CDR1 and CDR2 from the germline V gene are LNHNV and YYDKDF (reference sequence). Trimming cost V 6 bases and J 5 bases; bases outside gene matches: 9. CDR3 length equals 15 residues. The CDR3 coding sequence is TGTGCCACCAGTCGGACTAGCGGCATGGTGGAGACCCAGTACTTC. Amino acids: CATSRTSGMVETQYF.

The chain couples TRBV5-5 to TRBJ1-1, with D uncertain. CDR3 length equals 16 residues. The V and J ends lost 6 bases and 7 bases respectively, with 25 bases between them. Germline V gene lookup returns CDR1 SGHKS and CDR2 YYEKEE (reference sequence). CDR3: CASNYGVSPTKFEAFF. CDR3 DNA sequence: TGTGCCAGCAACTACGGGGTGAGCCCAACTAAGTTTGAAGCTTTCTTT. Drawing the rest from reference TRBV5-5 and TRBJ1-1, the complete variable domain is DAGVTQSPTHLIKTRGQQVTLRCSPISGHKSVSWYQQVLGQGPQFIFQYYEKEERGRGNFPDRFSARQFPNYSSELNVNALLLGDSALYLCASNYGVSPTKFEAFFGQGTRLTVV.

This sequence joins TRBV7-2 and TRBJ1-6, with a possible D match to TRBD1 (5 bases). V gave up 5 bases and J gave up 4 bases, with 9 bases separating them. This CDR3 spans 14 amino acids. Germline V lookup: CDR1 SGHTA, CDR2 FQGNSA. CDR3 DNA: TGTGCCAGCAGCCCACGACAGTATAATTCACCCCTCCACTTT. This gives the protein CASSPRQYNSPLHF.

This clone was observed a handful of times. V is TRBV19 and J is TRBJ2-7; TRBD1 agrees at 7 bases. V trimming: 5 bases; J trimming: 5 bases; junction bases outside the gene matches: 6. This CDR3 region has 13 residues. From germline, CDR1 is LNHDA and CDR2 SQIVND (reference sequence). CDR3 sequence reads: CASSHRGFNEQYF. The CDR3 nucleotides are TGTGCCAGTAGTCACAGGGGATTCAACGAGCAGTACTTC. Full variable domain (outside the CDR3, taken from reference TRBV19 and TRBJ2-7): DGGITQSPKYLFRKEGQNVTLSCEQNLNHDAMYWYRQDPGQGLRLIYYSQIVNDFQKGDIAEGYSVSREKKESFPLTVTSAQKNPTAFYLCASSHRGFNEQYFGPGTRLTVT.

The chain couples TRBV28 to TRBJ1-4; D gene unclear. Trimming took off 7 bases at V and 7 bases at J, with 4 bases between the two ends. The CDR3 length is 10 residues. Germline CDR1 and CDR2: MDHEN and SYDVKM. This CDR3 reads CASMGEKLFF. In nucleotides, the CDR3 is TGTGCCAGCATGGGTGAAAAACTGTTTTTT.

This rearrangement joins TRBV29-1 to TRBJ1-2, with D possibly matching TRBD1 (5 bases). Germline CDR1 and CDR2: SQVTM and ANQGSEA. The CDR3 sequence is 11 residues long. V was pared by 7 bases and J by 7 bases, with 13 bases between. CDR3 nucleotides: TGCAGCGCCGGGACGGACCTTGGCTACACCTTC. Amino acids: CSAGTDLGYTF. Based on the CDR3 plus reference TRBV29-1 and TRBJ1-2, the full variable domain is SAVISQKPSRDICQRGTSLTIQCQVDSQVTMMFWYRQQPGQSLTLIATANQGSEATYESGFVIDKFPISRPNLTFSTLTVSNMSPEDSSIYLCSAGTDLGYTFGSGTRLTVV.

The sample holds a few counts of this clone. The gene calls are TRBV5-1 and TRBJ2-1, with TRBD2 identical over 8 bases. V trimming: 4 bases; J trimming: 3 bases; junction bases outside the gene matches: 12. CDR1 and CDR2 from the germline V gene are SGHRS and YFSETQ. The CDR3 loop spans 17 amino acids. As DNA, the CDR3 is TGCGCCAGCAGCCCCAACCCGGGACTAGGCTACTACAATGAGCAGTTCTTC. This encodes CASSPNPGLGYYNEQFF.

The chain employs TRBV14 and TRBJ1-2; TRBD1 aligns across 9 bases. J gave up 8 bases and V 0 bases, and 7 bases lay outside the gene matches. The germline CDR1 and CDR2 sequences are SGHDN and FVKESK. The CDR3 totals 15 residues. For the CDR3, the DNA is TGTGCCAGCAGCCAAGAATTACAGGGGGCGGGCGGCTACACCTTC. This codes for CASSQELQGAGGYTF. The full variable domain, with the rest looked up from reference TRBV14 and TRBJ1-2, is EAGVTQFPSHSVIEKGQTVTLRCDPISGHDNLYWYRRVMGKEIKFLLHFVKESKQDESGMPNNRFLAERTGGTYSTLKVQPAELEDSGVYFCASSQELQGAGGYTFGSGTRLTVV.

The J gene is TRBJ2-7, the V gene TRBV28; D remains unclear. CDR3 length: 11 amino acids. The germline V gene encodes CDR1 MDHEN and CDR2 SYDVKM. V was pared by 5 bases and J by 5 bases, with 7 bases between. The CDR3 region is CASSRKDEQYF. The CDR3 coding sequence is TGTGCCAGCAGTAGGAAAGACGAGCAGTACTTC.

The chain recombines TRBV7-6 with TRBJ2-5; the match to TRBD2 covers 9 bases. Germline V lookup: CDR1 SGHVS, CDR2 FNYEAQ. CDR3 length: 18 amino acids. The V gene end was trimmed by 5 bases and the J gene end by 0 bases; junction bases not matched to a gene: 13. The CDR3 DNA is TGTGCCAGCAGCCGGGGGCTGGCGGGGGGGAGGTACCAAGAGACCCAGTACTTC. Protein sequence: CASSRGLAGGRYQETQYF.

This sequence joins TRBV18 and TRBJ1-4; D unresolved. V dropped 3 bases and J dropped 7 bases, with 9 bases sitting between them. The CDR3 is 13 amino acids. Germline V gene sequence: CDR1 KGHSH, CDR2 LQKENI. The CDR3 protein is CASSPRGGEKLFF. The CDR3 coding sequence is TGTGCCAGCTCACCGCGGGGTGGTGAAAAACTGTTTTTT.

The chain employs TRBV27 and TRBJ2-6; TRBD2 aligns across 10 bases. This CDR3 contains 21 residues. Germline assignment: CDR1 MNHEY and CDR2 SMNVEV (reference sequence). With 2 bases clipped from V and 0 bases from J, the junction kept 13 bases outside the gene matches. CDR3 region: CASSLSGGTSARSSGANVLTF. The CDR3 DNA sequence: TGTGCCAGCAGTTTAAGTGGGGGGACTAGCGCGAGAAGCTCTGGGGCCAACGTCCTGACTTTC.